The clone carrying this T cell receptor (beta chain) has just a few counts. The antigen remains undetermined. Generated by immunoSEQ multiplex PCR, the TCRdb table keeps only in-frame clones and is missing some. The sample has 9,500 or so clones, 40% to 55% seen once; the top ten hold approximately 22%. With 0 bases removed from V and 3 bases from J, the gap between germline ends came to 15 bases. The germline V gene has CDR1 SGDLS and CDR2 YYNGEE. The CDR3 is made up of 17 amino acids. The data originate from a study of siplizumab effects on memory and regulatory T cells. Study-wide points: In unstimulated cells, naive T cells appeared more diverse than memory T cells and seemed major alloresponse contributors. Alloreactive sequences that could be traced to unstimulated CD4+ memory cells showed a significant reduction under siplizumab.

Coculture of the mixed lymphocyte reaction cells took place at 37 degrees C and lasted around 6 days. Labelling of responder PBMCs was performed with CFSE and of stimulator PBMCs with Violet Dye, followed by mixing at 1:1. Sample: CFSE-low (dividing) CD4+ T cells sorted from an allogeneic mixed lymphocyte reaction. V is TRBV9 and J is TRBJ1-4, with D possibly TRBD1 on 5 matching bases. The sequence was collected from a human donor in good health; the cells came from an allogeneic mixed lymphocyte reaction. The CDR3 region has the DNA TGTGCCAGCAGCGTAGCGGGGGGAAGTCGGGCTAATGAAAAACTGTTTTTT. Its translation is CASSVAGGSRANEKLFF. Variable domain in full (rest from reference TRBV9 and TRBJ1-4): DSGVTQTPKHLITATGQRVTLRCSPRSGDLSVYWYQQSLDQGLQFLIQYYNGEERAKGNILERFSAQQFPDLHSELNLSSLELGDSALYFCASSVAGGSRANEKLFFGSGTQLSVL.